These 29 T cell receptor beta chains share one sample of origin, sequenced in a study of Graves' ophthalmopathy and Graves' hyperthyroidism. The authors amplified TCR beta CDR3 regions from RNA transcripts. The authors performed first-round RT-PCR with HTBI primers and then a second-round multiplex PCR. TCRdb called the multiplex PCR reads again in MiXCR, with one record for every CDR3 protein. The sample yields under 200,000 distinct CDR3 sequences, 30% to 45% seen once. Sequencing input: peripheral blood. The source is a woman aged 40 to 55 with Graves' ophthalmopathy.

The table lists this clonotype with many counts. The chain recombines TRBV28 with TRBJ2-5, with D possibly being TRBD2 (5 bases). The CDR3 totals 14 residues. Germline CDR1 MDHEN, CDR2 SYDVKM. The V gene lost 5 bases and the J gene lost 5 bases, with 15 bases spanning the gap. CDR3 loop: CASSPWTTTETQYF. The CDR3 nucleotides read TGTGCCAGCAGTCCGTGGACGACTACGGAGACCCAGTACTTC.

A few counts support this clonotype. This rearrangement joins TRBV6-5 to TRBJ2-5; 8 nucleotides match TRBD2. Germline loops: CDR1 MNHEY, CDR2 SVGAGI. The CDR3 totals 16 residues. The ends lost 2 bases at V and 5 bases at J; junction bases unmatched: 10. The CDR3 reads CASSYLRTSKAETQYF. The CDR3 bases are TGTGCCAGCAGTTACCTACGGACTAGCAAGGCCGAGACCCAGTACTTC.

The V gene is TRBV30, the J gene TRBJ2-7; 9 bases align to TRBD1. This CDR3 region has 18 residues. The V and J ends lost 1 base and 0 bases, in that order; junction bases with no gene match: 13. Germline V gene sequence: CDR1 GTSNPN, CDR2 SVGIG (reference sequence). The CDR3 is CAWSAGTGYTTSSYEQYF. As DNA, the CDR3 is TGTGCCTGGAGTGCGGGGACAGGGTACACGACGAGCTCCTACGAGCAGTACTTC.

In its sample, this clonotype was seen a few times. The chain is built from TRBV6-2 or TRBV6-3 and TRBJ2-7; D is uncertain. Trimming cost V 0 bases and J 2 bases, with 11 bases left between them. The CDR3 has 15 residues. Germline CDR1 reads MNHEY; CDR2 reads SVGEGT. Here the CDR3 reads CASSYSWANPYEQYF. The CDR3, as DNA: TGTGCCAGCAGTTACTCGTGGGCGAATCCCTACGAGCAGTACTTC.

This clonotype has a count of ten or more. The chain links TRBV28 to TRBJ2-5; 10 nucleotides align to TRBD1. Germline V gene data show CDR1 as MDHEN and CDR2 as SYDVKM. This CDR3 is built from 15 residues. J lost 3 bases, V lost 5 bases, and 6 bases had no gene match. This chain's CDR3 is CASSPETGGEETQYF. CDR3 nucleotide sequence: TGTGCCAGCAGTCCGGAGACAGGGGGCGAAGAGACCCAGTACTTC.

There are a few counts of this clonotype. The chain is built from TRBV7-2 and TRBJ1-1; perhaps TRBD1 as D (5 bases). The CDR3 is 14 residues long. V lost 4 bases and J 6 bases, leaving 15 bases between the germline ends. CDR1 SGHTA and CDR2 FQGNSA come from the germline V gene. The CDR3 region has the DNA TGTGCCAGCAGCTCGTACAAGGGGTCGGCTGAAGCTTTCTTT. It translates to CASSSYKGSAEAFF.

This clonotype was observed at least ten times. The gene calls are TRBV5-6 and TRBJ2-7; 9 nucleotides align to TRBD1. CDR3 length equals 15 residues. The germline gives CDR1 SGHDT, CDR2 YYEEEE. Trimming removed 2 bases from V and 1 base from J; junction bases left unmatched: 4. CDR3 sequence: CASSFLGTGSYEQYF. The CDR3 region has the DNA TGTGCCAGCAGCTTTCTCGGGACAGGGTCCTACGAGCAGTACTTC.

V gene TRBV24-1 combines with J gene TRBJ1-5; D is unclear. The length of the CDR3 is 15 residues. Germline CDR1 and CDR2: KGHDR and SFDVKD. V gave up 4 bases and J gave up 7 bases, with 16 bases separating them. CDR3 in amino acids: CATSDSRGASQPQHF. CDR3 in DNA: TGTGCCACCAGTGACTCCCGGGGAGCTAGCCAGCCCCAGCATTTT.

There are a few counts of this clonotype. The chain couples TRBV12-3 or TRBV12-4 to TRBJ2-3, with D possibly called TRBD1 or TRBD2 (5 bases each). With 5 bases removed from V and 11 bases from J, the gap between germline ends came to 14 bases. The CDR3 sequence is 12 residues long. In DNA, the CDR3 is TGTGCCAGCAGTCCCAGGGACCTGGGGCAGTATTTT. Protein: CASSPRDLGQYF.

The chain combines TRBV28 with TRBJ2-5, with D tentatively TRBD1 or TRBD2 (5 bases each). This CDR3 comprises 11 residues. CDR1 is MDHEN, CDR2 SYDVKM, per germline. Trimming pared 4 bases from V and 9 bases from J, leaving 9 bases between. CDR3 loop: CASSSLGAQYF. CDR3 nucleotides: TGTGCCAGCAGTTCGCTGGGGGCCCAGTACTTC.

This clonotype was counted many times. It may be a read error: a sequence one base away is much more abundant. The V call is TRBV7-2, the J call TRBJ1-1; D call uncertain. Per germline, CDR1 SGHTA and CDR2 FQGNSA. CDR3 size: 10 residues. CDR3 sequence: CAGSPGQAFF. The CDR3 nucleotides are TGTGCCGGCAGCCCCGGCCAGGCTTTCTTT.

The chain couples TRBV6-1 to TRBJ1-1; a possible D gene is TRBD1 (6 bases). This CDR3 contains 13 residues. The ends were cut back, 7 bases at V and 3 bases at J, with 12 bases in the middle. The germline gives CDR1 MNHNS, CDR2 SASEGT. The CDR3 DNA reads TGTGCCAGCATGCGGGGGCCGGACACTGAAGCTTTCTTT. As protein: CASMRGPDTEAFF.

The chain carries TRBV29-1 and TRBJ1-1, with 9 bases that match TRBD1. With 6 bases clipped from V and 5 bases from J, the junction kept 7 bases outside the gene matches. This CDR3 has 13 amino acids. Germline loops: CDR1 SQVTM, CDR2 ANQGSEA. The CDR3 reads CSVRTGEGTEAFF. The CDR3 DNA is TGCAGCGTCAGGACAGGGGAGGGGACTGAAGCTTTCTTT.

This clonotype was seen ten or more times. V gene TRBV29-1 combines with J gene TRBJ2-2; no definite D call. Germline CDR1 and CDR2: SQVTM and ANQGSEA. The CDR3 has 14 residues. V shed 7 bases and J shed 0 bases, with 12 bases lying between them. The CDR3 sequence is CSAPVASNTGELFF. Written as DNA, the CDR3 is TGCAGCGCCCCGGTGGCATCGAACACCGGGGAGCTGTTTTTT.

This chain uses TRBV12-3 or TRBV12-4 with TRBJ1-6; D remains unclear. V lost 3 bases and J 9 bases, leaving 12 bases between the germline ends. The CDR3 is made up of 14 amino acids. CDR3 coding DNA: TGTGCCAGCAGTTTTCCGGGATCGGGTTCACCCCTCCACTTT. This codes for CASSFPGSGSPLHF.

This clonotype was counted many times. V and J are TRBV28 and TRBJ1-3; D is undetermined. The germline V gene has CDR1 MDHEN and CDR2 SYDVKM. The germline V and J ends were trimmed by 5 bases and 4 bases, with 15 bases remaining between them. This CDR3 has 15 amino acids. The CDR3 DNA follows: TGTGCCAGCAGTCTGGATGAAATCTCGGGAAACACCATATATTTT. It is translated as CASSLDEISGNTIYF.

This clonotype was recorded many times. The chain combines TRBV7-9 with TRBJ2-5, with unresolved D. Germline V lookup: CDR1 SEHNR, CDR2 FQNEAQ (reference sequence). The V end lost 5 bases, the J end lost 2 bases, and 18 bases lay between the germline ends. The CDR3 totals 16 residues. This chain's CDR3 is CASSPALLSFQETQYF. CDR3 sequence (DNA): TGTGCCAGCAGCCCGGCGTTACTCTCCTTTCAAGAGACCCAGTACTTC.

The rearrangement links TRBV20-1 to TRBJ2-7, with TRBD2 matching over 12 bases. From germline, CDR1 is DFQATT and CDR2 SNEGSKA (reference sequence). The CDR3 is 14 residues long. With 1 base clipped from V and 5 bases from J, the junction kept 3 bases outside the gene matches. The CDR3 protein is CSARGRLAGDEQYF. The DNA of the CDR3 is TGCAGTGCTAGAGGCAGACTAGCGGGAGACGAGCAGTACTTC.

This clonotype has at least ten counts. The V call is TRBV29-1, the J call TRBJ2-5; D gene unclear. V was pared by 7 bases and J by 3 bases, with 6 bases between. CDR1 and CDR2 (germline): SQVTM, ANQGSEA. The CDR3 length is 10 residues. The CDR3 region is CSGEEETQYF. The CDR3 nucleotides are TGCAGCGGTGAGGAAGAGACCCAGTACTTC. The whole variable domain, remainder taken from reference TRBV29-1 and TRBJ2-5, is SAVISQKPSRDICQRGTSLTIQCQVDSQVTMMFWYRQQPGQSLTLIATANQGSEATYESGFVIDKFPISRPNLTFSTLTVSNMSPEDSSIYLCSGEEETQYFGPGTRLLVL.

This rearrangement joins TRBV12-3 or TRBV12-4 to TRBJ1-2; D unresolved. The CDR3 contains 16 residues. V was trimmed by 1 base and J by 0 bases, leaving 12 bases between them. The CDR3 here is CASSLVAWTSNYGYTF. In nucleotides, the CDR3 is TGTGCCAGCAGTTTAGTAGCTTGGACCTCTAACTATGGCTACACCTTC.

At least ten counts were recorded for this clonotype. The CDR3 is CASSLGLHQETQYF. DNA for the CDR3: TGTGCCAGCAGCTTAGGACTGCACCAAGAGACCCAGTACTTC. The rearrangement uses TRBV7-8 and TRBJ2-5; D not certain. Germline assignment: CDR1 SGHVS and CDR2 FQNEAQ. This CDR3 comprises 14 residues. The V end lost 1 base, the J end lost 0 bases, and 6 bases lay between the germline ends.

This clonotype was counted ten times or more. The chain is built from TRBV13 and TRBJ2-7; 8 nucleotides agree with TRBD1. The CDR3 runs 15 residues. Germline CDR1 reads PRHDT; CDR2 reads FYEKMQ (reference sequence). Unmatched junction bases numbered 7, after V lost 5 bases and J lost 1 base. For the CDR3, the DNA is TGTGCCAGCAGCGCCCGGGACAGGTTATCCTACGAGCAGTACTTC. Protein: CASSARDRLSYEQYF.

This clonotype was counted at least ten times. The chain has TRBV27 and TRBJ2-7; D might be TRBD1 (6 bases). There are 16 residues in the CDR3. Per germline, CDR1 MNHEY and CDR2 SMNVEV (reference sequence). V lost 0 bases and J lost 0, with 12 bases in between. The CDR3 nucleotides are TGTGCCAGCAGTTTATCAGTCAGGGGTAGCTCCTACGAGCAGTACTTC. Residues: CASSLSVRGSSYEQYF.

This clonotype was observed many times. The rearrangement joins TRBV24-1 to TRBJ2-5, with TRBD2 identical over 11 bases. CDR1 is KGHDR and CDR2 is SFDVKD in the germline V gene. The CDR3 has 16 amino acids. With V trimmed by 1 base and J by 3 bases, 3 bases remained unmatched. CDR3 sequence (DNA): TGTGCCACCAGTGATTTCGCACTAGCGGGAGAAGAGACCCAGTACTTC. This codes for CATSDFALAGEETQYF.

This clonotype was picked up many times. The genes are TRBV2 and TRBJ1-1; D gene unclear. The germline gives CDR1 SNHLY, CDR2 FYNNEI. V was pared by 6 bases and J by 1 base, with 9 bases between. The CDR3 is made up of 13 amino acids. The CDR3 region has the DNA TGTGCCAGCAGCGAGGAGGGGAACACTGAAGCTTTCTTT. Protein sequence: CASSEEGNTEAFF.

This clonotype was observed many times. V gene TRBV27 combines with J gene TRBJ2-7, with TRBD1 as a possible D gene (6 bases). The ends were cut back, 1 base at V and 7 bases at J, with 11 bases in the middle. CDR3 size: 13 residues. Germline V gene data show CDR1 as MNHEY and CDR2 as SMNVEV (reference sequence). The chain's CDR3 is CASSLWGTLEQYF. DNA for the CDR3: TGTGCCAGCAGTTTATGGGGGACACTTGAGCAGTACTTC.

CDR3 region: CASSLSRDRAQFYSGNTIYF. The CDR3 DNA is TGTGCCAGCAGCTTAAGCCGGGACAGGGCACAGTTTTACTCTGGAAACACCATATATTTT. The chain joins TRBV7-3 to TRBJ1-3; TRBD1 agrees at 9 bases. The V gene's germline CDR1 is SGHTA and CDR2 FQGTGA. V shed 1 base, J shed 0 bases, and the junction held 13 bases outside the gene matches. The CDR3 length is 20 residues.

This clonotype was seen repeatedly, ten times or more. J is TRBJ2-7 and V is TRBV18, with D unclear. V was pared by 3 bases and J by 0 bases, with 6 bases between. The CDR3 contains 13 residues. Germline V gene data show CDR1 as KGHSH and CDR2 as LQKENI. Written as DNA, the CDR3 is TGTGCCAGCTCACCCCAGAACTCCTACGAGCAGTACTTC. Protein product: CASSPQNSYEQYF.

The CDR3 coding sequence is TGTGCCAGCAGCTTTATGTATAATTCACCCCTCCACTTT. Amino acids: CASSFMYNSPLHF. The chain combines TRBV7-8 with TRBJ1-6; D not resolved. Trimming left V 3 bases short and J 4 bases short, with 4 bases between. The CDR3 is 13 amino acids. Germline V CDR1 and CDR2: SGHVS, FQNEAQ.